The present TCR beta chain was sequenced within a study of identical twins (dated by TCRdb to between 2015 and 2016). About the study as a whole: To test whether fetal clonotypes persist, the study used deep sequencing on TCR alpha and beta repertoires from monozygotic twins, unrelated adults of various ages, and cord blood. Replicate twin experiments were performed at different times using different library preparation protocols to rule out contamination. On the study overall, not on this receptor specifically: Because the same donors could not be followed over many years, the conclusions depended on cross-sectional statistical analysis. In monozygotic twins, out-of-frame TCR alpha sharing was systematically underestimated by recombination models, although the models agreed with sharing between unrelated individuals. Zero-insertion analyses could be partly confounded by invariant T cells such as MAIT and iNKT, though diverse VJ usage argued against such confounding for most clonotypes. Compared with coincidental sharing between unrelated individuals, out-of-frame TCR alpha sequences shared between twins showed an excess of sequences with low generation probability. A weaker excess of twin sharing was found in beta out-of-frame sequences because the signal-to-noise ratio was lowered by fewer shared sequences. Fewer insertions were carried by abundant cord blood beta clonotypes, a similar but weaker trend appeared in young adult naive repertoires, and no such trend appeared in memory repertoires.

The library was prepared using 5' RACE. Reads for this sample came from an Illumina HiSeq 2000. A universal primer binding site was introduced by template switching, and a unique molecular identifier was present in the final cDNA, enabling accurate counting of TCR cDNA molecules. Specific primers in the conserved constant-segment region were used to synthesize first-strand cDNA for TCR alpha and beta chains. Each cDNA library was double barcoded, with a SMART-Mk sample barcode plus Illumina barcodes, to control for contamination. TruSeq adapter sequences, together with Illumina sample barcodes, were added in two successive PCR steps. The Illumina HiSeq platform was used with custom primers to sequence TCR alpha and beta cDNA libraries. The paper's data handling went like this. MiGEC was used to process raw reads and extract unique molecular identifiers, and MiXCR was used to find CDR3 positions. For each individual, recombination models were inferred using an EM algorithm with the repgenHMM and IGoR tools. The tcR package in R was used for shared clonotype analysis, with sharing normalized by the product of cloneset sizes. To study raw recombination free of thymic and clonal selection effects, out-of-frame nonproductive sequences were analyzed. In-frame beta chains were kept once TCRdb had trimmed the public reads at Q25 with fastp and called clones with MiXCR. For every CDR3 protein sequence, its rows merge into one entry that carries the most common genes and DNA. The V and J calls shown here were made by TCRdb, not taken from the authors' results. The sample table records about 150,000 distinct CDR3 sequences; under 4.5% of these occur just once. Together, the top ten hold more than 7% of the sample.

This clonotype occurred many times. The antigen it binds to is not known. Per-base qualities were not stored, and no clone one base away is much larger. From its cysteine to its phenylalanine, the CDR3 spans 14 amino acids. The only DNA kept is the CDR3, 42 bases in frame from the first base. From a lookup of the germline V gene, CDR1 and CDR2 are SGHRS and YFSETQ. V is shortened by 4 bases, J by 3 bases, and the region joining them spans 14 bases. Only healthy Caucasian donors were included. Using Miltenyi CD45RO+ enrichment and human naive T-cell isolation kits, memory (CD45RO+) and naive T cells were isolated from PBMC.

The TCR was taken from a man younger than 35 in good health. The chain is encoded by TRBV5-1 joined to TRBJ2-7; TRBD2 could be the D gene, as 6 bases match. The sequenced sample was memory T cells sorted from blood. In light of the paper, this sample's cell subset or site label describes: CD45RO+ enriched T cells. The CDR3 amino acid sequence is: CASSNGPGVYEQYF. In nucleotides, the sequence is TGCGCCAGCAGCAACGGACCGGGGGTCTACGAGCAGTACTTC.